This T cell receptor (beta chain) appears in the sequencing data of a study of regulatory T cells in long-lasting Graves disease (dated by TCRdb to 2020 to 2023). General notes on the study: Patients with newly diagnosed Graves' disease had been on antithyroid drugs for under 3 months. Peripheral blood TCR sequencing and RNA sequencing compared persistent Graves' disease patients with newly diagnosed Graves' disease patients. The study took place in China and was registered as a clinical trial. A total of around 35 samples underwent TCR sequencing: some 13 from persistent and roughly 20 from newly diagnosed Graves' disease patients.

In light of the paper, this sample's time point label describes: newly diagnosed GD, antithyroid drugs for less than 3 months. For both TCR sequencing and RNA sequencing, RNA was extracted from PBMCs in TRIzol. The diagnosis of Graves' disease was made according to American Thyroid Association guidelines. Recruitment of patients was carried out at an endocrinology department in Xi'an, China. Each patient gave 8.5 to 9.5 milliliters of peripheral blood, collected in an EDTA anticoagulant tube. Ficoll Paque Plus density gradient separation was used to isolate PBMCs, and no further T cell sorting was done. An Agilent 2100 Bioanalyzer and agarose gel were used to check RNA quality, while a NanoDrop 2000 measured RNA concentration. General conclusions and limits of the study: Lower TCR Shannon entropy and fewer highly expanded clones were observed in persistent Graves' disease patients than in newly diagnosed patients, which suggested clonal expansion. Preferential use of TRBV28, TRBJ1-2 and TRBJ2-5 was observed in persistent disease, whereas TRBV20-1 and TRBJ2-1 were favored in newly diagnosed disease. Because the primary lesion, thyroid tissue, could not be accessed, the study looked at peripheral blood alone. More public clonotypes were shared among persistent patients (more than 2,500) than among newly diagnosed patients (966). As a limitation, the authors acknowledged that the small sample size may reduce accuracy. Sequencing and analysis were limited to the TCR beta chain.

Libraries came from multiplex PCR. Data came from an Illumina HiSeq 4000. To build TCR beta libraries, CDR3 regions were amplified by Arm-PCR using iRepertoire HTBI primers. Before sequencing, the PCR products underwent gel purification. As for how the authors treated the data: Gene usage analysis of CDR3 amino acid clonotypes relied on the roughly 60 TRBV and 14 TRBJ segments identified across samples. Filtered high-quality paired reads were merged into contigs using COPE and FqMerger. BLAST was used to align contigs to IMGT TRBV, TRBD and TRBJ reference genes, and CDR3 was defined according to IMGT. Any clonotype with a frequency above 0.1% was counted as a highly expanded clone. Repertoire diversity was measured by Shannon entropy, and V-J evenness by the Gini coefficient. Public clonotypes were defined as clonotypes shared by more than one individual. The public reads were run again by TCRdb, first through fastp at Q25 and then through MiXCR, and only productive beta chains were kept. Each entry is one CDR3 protein sequence, shown with its most common DNA and genes. What appears here as the V and J calls and clone size reflects TCRdb's work, not the paper's. For this sample there are approximately 560,000 distinct CDR3 sequences; about 16% appear just once. Of the sample, approximately 12% falls within the top ten clones.

Clipping removes 6 bases from V and 6 bases from J, with 12 as the unmatched junction base count. For CDR1 and CDR2, the germline V gene lists SNHLY and FYNNEI. The CDR3 contains 17 residues, cysteine and phenylalanine counted. Only CDR3 DNA remains: 51 bases, in frame from the first base. This clonotype was seen at least ten times. Its recognized antigen is unknown. Per-base quality was not reported, and no clone a single base away is much larger than it. These data were also filed under a second study, of T cells in Graves' hyperthyroidism and ophthalmopathy. As the second paper documents: Graves' hyperthyroidism was defined as stable when no progression to ophthalmopathy occurred over 18 months of follow-up. The hyperthyroidism patients were between 18 and 65 years old and newly diagnosed, with a disease duration of less than 2 months. The study excluded patients with uncontrolled infections, other autoimmune diseases, pregnancy or lactation. Clinical symptoms, serum thyroxine and TRAb, thyroid ultrasound, and orbital computed tomography formed the basis for the diagnoses. For the first round of RT-PCR on the TCR CDR3, the HTBI primer set was used together with the Qiagen OneStep RT-PCR kit. Most expanded thyroid clonotypes (frequency above 0.001) were also found in blood, which suggests that blood repertoires may mirror thyroid immune responses. In cross-validation, a model built on a 13 V-J signature told ophthalmopathy apart from stable hyperthyroidism with approximately 91% sensitivity and about 81% specificity, and in testing the same model reached 80%/75%. During validation, the model predicted progression to ophthalmopathy a median of around six months ahead of onset, with more than 60% sensitivity and 72% to 85% specificity. TCR V-J signatures able to tell the groups apart were searched for in a discovery cohort of some 100 patients, of whom over 40 had Graves' ophthalmopathy and about 60 had stable Graves' hyperthyroidism. An independent validation cohort of around 19 hyperthyroidism patients and 17 patients who later progressed to ophthalmopathy tested prospective prediction of ophthalmopathy. The roughly 90 discovery patients were divided at random into training and test sets in a 7:3 ratio. In addition, the study compared T-cell repertoires in thyroid tissue and in blood from roughly 6 Graves' hyperthyroidism patients. Following sampling, methimazole starting at 30 mg daily was given to hyperthyroidism patients, and high-dose intravenous methylprednisolone was given to ophthalmopathy patients. Libraries were constructed in a second round of multiplex PCR, after which size selection and purification were performed. Sequencing of the libraries was done on an Illumina HiSeq2000 using paired-end 100 bp reads. SOAPnuke was used to process the raw data, throwing out any read that contained adapters or uncalled bases, had a mean Phred below 15, or lacked an exact constant-primer or identifier match. High-quality paired reads were merged with COPE v1.2.5, and unique nucleotide sequences were defined as clonotypes. Clonotypes were aligned to IMGT TRBV, TRBD and TRBJ reference segments using MiTCR v1.1. Analysis was restricted to V-J combinations with a frequency above 0.0001, which covered about 99% of repertoires. A TCS score was defined as the ratio of F50 (clonal expansion) to E x V (chaos), with BLOSUM62-based TCRdist applied between CDR3 peptides within each V-J. Welch's t-statistics and random forest reduced 450 to 600 V-J features to 13, which were used in a naive Bayes classifier (R e1071). Sample size was not statistically predetermined, and investigators were not blinded to group allocation. The paper reports TCR Vbeta CDR3 sequencing of about 140 peripheral blood samples: some 44 ophthalmopathy, fewer than 85 hyperthyroidism and around 17 progressor patients.

Here the sequenced sample was peripheral blood mononuclear cells (PBMCs), taken at new diagnosis, from a patient treated with antithyroid drugs. The sequence links TRBV2 to TRBJ2-1; 12 junctional bases match TRBD2. The receptor was isolated from a man younger than 35 with Graves disease. Donor details come from another sample of the same person, matched by shared clones. This receptor carries the CDR3 CASSRTSGTVIGNEQFF. In nucleotide form, the sequence is TGTGCCAGCAGCCGGACTAGCGGGACCGTAATCGGCAATGAGCAGTTCTTC.